Listed below are T cell receptor beta chains from one sample, sequenced in a study of blood T cell repertoires in COVID-19. Measured with immunoSEQ multiplex PCR; TCRdb has only the in-frame clones, and not every one. Counted here are approximately 110,000 clones, approximately 72% occurring once; the ten biggest clones make up 15% to 20%. The sample comprised peripheral blood. The source of these receptors is a woman in her sixties or seventies with acute or convalescent COVID-19. Both conserved end residues are trimmed from each CDR3. Fields, in order: CDR3 length, V gene, J gene, clone size, CDR3 protein. Not every row has a clone size; where given, it reads once, few, many or a size class.

>10|TRBV25-1|TRBJ1-2|.
ASSVRTGGYT
>12|TRBV5-4|TRBJ1-3|.
ASSLFGAGNTIY
>15|TRBV3-1/TRBV3-2|TRBJ1-4|.
ASSTRQGGATNEKLF
>13|TRBV4-1|TRBJ1-1|.
ASSLSPTGSTEAF
>14|TRBV4-1|TRBJ2-1|.
ASSQDAAGGINEQF
>12|TRBV29-1|TRBJ2-3|.
SVSGLPSTDTQY
>11|TRBV10-1|TRBJ2-7|once
ASSESRGYEQY
>14|TRBV5-5|TRBJ1-6|medium-sized
ASSLAPGRDNSPLH
>11|TRBV30|TRBJ1-3|.
AWSVGGGNTIY
>14|TRBV27|TRBJ1-6|.
ASSLSGGLYNSPLH
>11|TRBV27|TRBJ1-3|.
ASRRGGGNTIY
>16|TRBV7-2|TRBJ1-1|.
ASSLEGQWGSGDTEAF
>15|TRBV19|TRBJ2-6|.
ASSIANSQSGANVLT
>14|TRBV5-4|TRBJ2-2|.
ASSLGGLAGTGELF
>13|TRBV10-3|TRBJ1-2|few
AISEWTGDNYGYT
>11|TRBV15|TRBJ2-5|medium-sized
ATSRSGRETQY
>13|TRBV27|TRBJ1-2|once
ASSSRTGGFYGYT
>13|TRBV3-1/TRBV3-2|TRBJ2-5|.
ASSQVGTGQETQY
>11|TRBV7-7|TRBJ2-1|.
ASSLASHNEQF
>15|TRBV7-9|TRBJ1-4|.
ASSYSGTGLGLEKLF
>11|TRBV5-1|TRBJ1-2|.
ASSFSSNYGYT
>12|TRBV28|TRBJ1-2|once
ASSLGQANYGYT
>13|TRBV2|TRBJ1-4|.
ASNPTGLPNEKLF
>15|TRBV28|TRBJ1-1|.
ASSLRGQPREDTEAF
>14|TRBV12-5|TRBJ1-2|.
ASGLVPPVARNGYT
>13|TRBV27|TRBJ1-1|.
ASSPAGGQGTEAF
>14|TRBV6-6|TRBJ1-5|.
ASSYSGQGLNQPQH
>12|TRBV19|TRBJ1-5|few
ASSITGMGQPQH
>13|TRBV25-1|TRBJ1-6|once
ASSERTGKDSPLH
>13|TRBV9|TRBJ1-6|.
ASSVKEAGNTPLH
>12|TRBV4-3|TRBJ2-1|.
ASRTLAGGPEQF
>11|TRBV6-1|TRBJ1-2|.
ASSLGQNYGYT
>12|TRBV6-5|TRBJ2-5|.
ASSYSTGYETQY
>14|TRBV7-8|TRBJ1-2|.
ASSSQGARISNGYT
>17|TRBV15|TRBJ2-6|.
ATSREPGSSASGANVLT
>12|TRBV10-3|TRBJ2-3|.
AIRGQGVTDTQY
>8|TRBV25-1|TRBJ2-5|.
ASGRETQY
>14|TRBV5-1|TRBJ2-2|.
ASSASGTTNTGELF
>11|TRBV6-5|TRBJ1-2|.
ASSYQGHYGYT